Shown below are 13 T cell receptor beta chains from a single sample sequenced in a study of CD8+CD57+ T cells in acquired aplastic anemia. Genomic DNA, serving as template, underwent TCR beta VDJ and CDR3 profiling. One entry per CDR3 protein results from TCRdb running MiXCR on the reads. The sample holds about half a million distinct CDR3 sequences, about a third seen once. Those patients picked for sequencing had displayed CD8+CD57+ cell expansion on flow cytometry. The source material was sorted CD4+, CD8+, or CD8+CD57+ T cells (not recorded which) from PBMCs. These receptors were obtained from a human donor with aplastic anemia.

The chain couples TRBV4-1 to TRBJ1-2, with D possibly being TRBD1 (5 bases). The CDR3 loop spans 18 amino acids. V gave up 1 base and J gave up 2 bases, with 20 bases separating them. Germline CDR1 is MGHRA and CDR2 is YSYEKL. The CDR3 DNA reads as TGCGCCAGCAGCCAAGTGGCCGGGGGACTAAGATACAACTATGGCTACACCTTC. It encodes CASSQVAGGLRYNYGYTF.

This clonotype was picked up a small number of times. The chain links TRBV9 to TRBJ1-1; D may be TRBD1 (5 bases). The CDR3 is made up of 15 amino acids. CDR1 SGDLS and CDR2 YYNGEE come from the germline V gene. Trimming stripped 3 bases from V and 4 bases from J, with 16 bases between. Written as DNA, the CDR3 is TGTGCCAGCAGCGGGGGGGGGACGGTGGGCACTGAAGCTTTCTTT. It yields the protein CASSGGGTVGTEAFF.

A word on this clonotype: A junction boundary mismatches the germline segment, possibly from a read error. The CDR3 nucleotides are TGTGCCAGCAGTTTAGGTCGCAGGGCCGGGTTT. Protein sequence: CASSLGRRAGF. The chain has TRBV2 and TRBJ2-3; D perhaps matches TRBD1 (5 bases). Germline values: CDR1 SNHLY, CDR2 FYNNEI. The CDR3 loop spans 11 amino acids.

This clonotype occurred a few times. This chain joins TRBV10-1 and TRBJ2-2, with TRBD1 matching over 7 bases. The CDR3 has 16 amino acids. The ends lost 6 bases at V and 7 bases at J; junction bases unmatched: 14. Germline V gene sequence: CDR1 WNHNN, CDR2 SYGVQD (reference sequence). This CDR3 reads CASSLDSRQGVGELFF. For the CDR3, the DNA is TGCGCCAGCAGCTTGGACTCCAGACAGGGTGTCGGGGAGCTGTTTTTT.

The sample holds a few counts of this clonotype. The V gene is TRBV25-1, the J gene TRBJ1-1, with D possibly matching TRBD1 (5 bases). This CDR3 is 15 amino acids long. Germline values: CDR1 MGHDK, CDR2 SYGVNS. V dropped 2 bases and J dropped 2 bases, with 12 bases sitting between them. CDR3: CASSELSGHNTEAFF. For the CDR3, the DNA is TGTGCCAGCAGTGAACTTTCGGGGCATAACACTGAAGCTTTCTTT.

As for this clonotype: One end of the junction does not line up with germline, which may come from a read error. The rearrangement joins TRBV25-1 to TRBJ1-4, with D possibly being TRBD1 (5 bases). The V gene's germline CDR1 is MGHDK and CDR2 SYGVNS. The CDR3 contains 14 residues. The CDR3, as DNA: TGTGCCAGCAGTGAATGGGGCACTAATGAAAAGCTGTTTTTT. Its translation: CASSEWGTNEKLFF.

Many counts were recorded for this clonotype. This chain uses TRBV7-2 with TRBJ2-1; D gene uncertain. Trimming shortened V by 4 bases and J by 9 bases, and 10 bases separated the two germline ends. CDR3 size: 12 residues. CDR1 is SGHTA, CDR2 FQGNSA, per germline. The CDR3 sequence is CASSSDGREQFF. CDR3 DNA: TGTGCCAGCAGCTCCGACGGGCGTGAGCAGTTCTTC.

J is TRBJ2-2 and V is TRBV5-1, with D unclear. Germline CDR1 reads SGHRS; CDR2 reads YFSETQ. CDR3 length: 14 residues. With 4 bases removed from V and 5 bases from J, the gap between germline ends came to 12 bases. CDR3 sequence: CASSAALRTGELFF. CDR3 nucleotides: TGCGCCAGCAGCGCCGCGCTTCGAACCGGGGAGCTGTTTTTT.

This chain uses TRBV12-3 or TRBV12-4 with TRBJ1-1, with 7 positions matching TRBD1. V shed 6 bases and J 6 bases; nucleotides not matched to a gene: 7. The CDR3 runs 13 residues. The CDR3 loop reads CASSKDREPEAFF. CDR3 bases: TGTGCCAGCAGCAAAGACAGGGAACCTGAAGCTTTCTTT.

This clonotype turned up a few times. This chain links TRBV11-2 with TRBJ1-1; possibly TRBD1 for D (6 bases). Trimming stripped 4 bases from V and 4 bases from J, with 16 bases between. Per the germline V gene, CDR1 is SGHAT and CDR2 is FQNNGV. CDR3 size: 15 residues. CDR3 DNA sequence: TGTGCCAGCAGCTCAGGGGATAACCGAGGCACTGAAGCTTTCTTT. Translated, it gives CASSSGDNRGTEAFF. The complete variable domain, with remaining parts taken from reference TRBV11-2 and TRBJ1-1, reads EAGVAQSPRYKIIEKRQSVAFWCNPISGHATLYWYQQILGQGPKLLIQFQNNGVVDDSQLPKDRFSAERLKGVDSTLKIQPAKLEDSAVYLCASSSGDNRGTEAFFGQGTRLTVV.

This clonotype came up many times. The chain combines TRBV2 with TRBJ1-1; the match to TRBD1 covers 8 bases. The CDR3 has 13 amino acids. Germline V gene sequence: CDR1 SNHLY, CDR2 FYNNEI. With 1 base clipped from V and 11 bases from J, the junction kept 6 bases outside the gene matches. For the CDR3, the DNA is TGTGCCAGCAGTGAAGACAGGGGGAGAGAGGCTTTCTTT. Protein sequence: CASSEDRGREAFF.

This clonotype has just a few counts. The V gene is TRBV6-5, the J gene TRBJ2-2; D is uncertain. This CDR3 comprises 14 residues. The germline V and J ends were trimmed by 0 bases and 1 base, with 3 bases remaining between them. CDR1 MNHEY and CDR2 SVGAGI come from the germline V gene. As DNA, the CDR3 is TGTGCCAGCAGTTACTCAGGGAACACCGGGGAGCTGTTTTTT. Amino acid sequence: CASSYSGNTGELFF.

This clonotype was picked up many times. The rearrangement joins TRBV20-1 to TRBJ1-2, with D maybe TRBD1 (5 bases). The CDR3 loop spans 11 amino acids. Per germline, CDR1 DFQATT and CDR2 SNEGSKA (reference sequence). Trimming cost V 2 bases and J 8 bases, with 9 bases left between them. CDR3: CSARRQPGYTF. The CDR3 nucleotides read TGCAGTGCTAGAAGACAGCCCGGCTACACCTTC.